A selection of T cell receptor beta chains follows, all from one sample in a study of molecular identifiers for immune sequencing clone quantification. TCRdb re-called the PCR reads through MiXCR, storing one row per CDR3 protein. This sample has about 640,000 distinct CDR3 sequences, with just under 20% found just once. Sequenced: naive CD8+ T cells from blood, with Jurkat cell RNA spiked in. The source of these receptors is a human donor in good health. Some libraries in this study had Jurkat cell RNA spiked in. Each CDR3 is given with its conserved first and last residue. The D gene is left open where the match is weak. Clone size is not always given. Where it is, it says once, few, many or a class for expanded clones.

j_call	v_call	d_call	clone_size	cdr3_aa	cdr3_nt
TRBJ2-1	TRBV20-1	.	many	CSARTATYNEQFF	TGCAGTGCACGGACGGCCACCTACAATGAGCAGTTCTTC
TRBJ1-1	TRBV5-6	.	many	CASSFDDSEAFF	TGTGCCAGCAGCTTCGATGACTCTGAAGCTTTCTTT
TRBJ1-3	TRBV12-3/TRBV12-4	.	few	CTSTFSGNTIYF	TGTACCAGCACTTTCTCTGGAAACACCATATATTTT
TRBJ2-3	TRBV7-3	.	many	CASSSQVGSPDTQYF	TGTGCCAGCAGCTCCCAGGTTGGGTCCCCAGATACGCAGTATTTT
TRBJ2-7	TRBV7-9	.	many	CASSPRDLKYEQYF	TGTGCCAGCAGCCCGAGGGACCTTAAATACGAGCAGTACTTC
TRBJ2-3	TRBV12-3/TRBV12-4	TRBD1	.	CAGSLVRDRGSTDTQYF	TGTGCCGGCAGTTTAGTTCGGGACAGGGGGTCCACAGATACGCAGTATTTT
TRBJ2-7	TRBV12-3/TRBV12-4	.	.	CASSFDHYEQYF	TGTGCCAGCAGTTTCGATCACTACGAGCAGTACTTC
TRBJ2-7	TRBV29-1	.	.	CSVVASSYEQYF	TGCAGCGTTGTGGCGAGCTCCTACGAGCAGTACTTC
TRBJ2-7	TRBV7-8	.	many	CASSLVVYHEQYF	TGTGCCAGCAGCTTAGTGGTTTACCACGAGCAGTACTTC
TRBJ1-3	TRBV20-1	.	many	CSARGGVSGNTIYF	TGCAGTGCTAGAGGTGGAGTATCTGGAAACACCATATATTTT
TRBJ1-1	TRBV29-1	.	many	CSVEALTTEAFF	TGCAGCGTTGAGGCGCTAACCACTGAAGCTTTCTTT
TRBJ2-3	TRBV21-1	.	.	CASSSDRGHGTDTQYF	TGTGCCAGCAGCTCAGACAGGGGGCACGGCACAGATACGCAGTATTTT
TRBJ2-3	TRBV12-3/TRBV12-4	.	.	CAGSLSGTWRTDTQYF	TGTGCCGGCAGTCTATCCGGGACCTGGAGGACAGATACGCAGTATTTT
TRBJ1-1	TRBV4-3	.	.	CAGSRVRNTEAFF	TGCGCCGGCAGCCGCGTACGGAACACTGAAGCTTTCTTT
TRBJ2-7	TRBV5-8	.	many	CASSLGGGLSGYEQYF	TGTGCCAGCAGCTTAGGGGGGGGCCTATCGGGCTACGAGCAGTACTTC
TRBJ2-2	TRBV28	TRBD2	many	CASSLAGVTGELFF	TGTGCCAGCAGTTTAGCGGGAGTTACCGGGGAGCTGTTTTTT
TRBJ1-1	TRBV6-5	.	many	CASSYLGYIGDTEAFF	TGTGCCAGCAGTTACTTAGGGTATATCGGTGACACTGAAGCTTTCTTT
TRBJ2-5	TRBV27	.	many	CASSLYGSRMETQYF	TGTGCCAGCAGTTTATACGGGAGTAGGATGGAGACCCAGTACTTC
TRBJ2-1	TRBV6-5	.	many	CASSYGGQLNEQFF	TGTGCCAGCAGTTACGGGGGGCAGCTCAATGAGCAGTTCTTC
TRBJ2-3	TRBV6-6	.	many	CASSLEIKPSTDTQYF	TGTGCCAGCAGCTTAGAGATAAAACCTAGCACAGATACGCAGTATTTT
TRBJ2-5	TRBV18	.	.	CASSPRLQGVRETQYF	TGTGCCAGCTCACCACGGCTCCAAGGGGTACGGGAGACCCAGTACTTC
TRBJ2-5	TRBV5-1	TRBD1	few	CASSIGQAETQYF	TGCGCCAGCAGCATTGGACAGGCGGAGACCCAGTACTTC
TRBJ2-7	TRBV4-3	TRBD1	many	CASSEGAGYEQYF	TGCGCCAGCAGCGAGGGGGCAGGGTACGAGCAGTACTTC
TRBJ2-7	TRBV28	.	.	CAVRGGHLPYEQYF	TGTGCCGTCCGTGGAGGGCACCTCCCCTACGAGCAGTACTTC
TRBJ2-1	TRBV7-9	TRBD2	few	CASSLVILTSGLWGNEQFF	TGTGCCAGCAGCTTAGTTATTCTGACTAGCGGGTTATGGGGCAATGAGCAGTTCTTC
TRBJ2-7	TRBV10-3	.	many	CAISDELTYEQYF	TGTGCCATCAGTGACGAGCTTACCTACGAGCAGTACTTC
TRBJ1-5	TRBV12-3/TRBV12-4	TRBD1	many	CASSFQGGNQPQHF	TGTGCCAGCAGTTTTCAGGGGGGCAATCAGCCCCAGCATTTT
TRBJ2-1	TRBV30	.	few	CAWSVLVSEQFF	TGTGCCTGGAGTGTACTCGTAAGTGAGCAGTTCTTC
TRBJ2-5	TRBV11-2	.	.	CASTPALVWGQETQHF	TGTGCCAGCACCCCCGCATTAGTATGGGGACAAGAGACCCAGCACTTC
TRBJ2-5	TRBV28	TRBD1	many	CASNRDRGQETQYF	TGTGCCAGCAACCGGGACAGGGGGCAAGAGACCCAGTACTTC
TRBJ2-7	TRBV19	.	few	CASSMAHPLYEQYF	TGTGCCAGTAGTATGGCCCACCCTCTCTACGAGCAGTACTTC
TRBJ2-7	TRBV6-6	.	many	CASSTGSSYEQYF	TGTGCCAGCAGTACAGGGAGCTCCTACGAGCAGTACTTC
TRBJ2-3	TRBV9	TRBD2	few	CASSVGGGPVSADTQYF	TGTGCCAGCAGCGTAGGCGGGGGGCCCGTGTCCGCAGATACGCAGTATTTT
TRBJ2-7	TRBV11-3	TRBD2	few	CASRLSLTGTSGYEQYF	TGTGCCAGCAGATTAAGTTTAACCGGGACTAGCGGGTACGAGCAGTACTTC
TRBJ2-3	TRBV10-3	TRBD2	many	CAPVIAGATDTQYF	TGTGCCCCCGTAATAGCGGGCGCCACAGATACGCAGTATTTT
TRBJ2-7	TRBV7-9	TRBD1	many	CASSRSQGVYEQYF	TGTGCCAGCAGCCGATCGCAGGGGGTTTACGAGCAGTACTTC
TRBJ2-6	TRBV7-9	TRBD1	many	CASSSTGDGANVLTF	TGTGCCAGCAGCTCCACAGGGGATGGGGCCAACGTCCTGACTTTC
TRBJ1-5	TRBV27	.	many	CASSPNYLRWPQHF	TGTGCCAGCAGTCCCAATTACCTACGTTGGCCCCAGCATTTT
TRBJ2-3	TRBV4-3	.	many	CASSQSGTDTQYF	TGCGCCAGCAGCCAATCTGGCACAGATACGCAGTATTTT
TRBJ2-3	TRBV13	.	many	CASSLVRTDTQYF	TGTGCCAGCAGCTTAGTCAGGACAGATACGCAGTATTTT
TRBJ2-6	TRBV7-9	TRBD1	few	CASSLRDREISGANVLTF	TGTGCCAGCAGCTTACGGGACAGGGAAATATCGGGGGCCAACGTCCTGACTTTC
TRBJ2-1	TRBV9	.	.	CASSIPERLTYNEQFF	TGTGCCAGCAGCATTCCGGAGCGCCTGACATACAATGAGCAGTTCTTC
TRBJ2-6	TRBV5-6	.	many	CASSPQTKRGSGANVLTF	TGTGCCAGCAGCCCACAGACGAAAAGGGGCTCTGGGGCCAACGTCCTGACTTTC
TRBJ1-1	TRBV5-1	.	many	CASSWGNSGTEAFF	TGCGCCAGCAGCTGGGGCAACTCGGGCACTGAAGCTTTCTTT
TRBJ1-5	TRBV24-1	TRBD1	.	CATSDWTGNQPQHF	TGTGCCACCAGTGATTGGACAGGGAATCAGCCCCAGCATTTT
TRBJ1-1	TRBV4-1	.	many	CASSLDRTEAFF	TGCGCCAGCAGCCTGGACAGAACTGAAGCTTTCTTT
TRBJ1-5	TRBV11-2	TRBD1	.	CASSFVQGGQPQHF	TGTGCCAGCAGCTTTGTGCAGGGGGGCCAGCCCCAGCATTTT
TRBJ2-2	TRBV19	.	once	CTSSIGWDEGAGELFF	TGTACCAGTAGTATAGGTTGGGACGAAGGGGCCGGGGAGCTGTTTTTT
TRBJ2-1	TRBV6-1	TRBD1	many	CASSLGPGQGLGEQFF	TGTGCCAGCAGCTTAGGTCCGGGACAGGGACTCGGTGAGCAGTTCTTC
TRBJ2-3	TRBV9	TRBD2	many	CASSVSLAGLGDTQYF	TGTGCCAGCAGCGTATCCCTAGCGGGGCTAGGGGATACGCAGTATTTT
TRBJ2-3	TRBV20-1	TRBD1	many	CSARDLDRVRSTDTQYF	TGCAGTGCTAGAGACCTGGACAGGGTACGAAGCACAGATACGCAGTATTTT
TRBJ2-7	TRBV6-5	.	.	CASSYSPPPGPTDYEQYF	TGTGCCAGCAGTTACTCACCCCCCCCCGGTCCTACAGATTACGAGCAGTACTTC
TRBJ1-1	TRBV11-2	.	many	CASSEVWYGTAFEAFF	TGTGCCAGCAGCGAGGTATGGTACGGGACGGCGTTTGAAGCTTTCTTT